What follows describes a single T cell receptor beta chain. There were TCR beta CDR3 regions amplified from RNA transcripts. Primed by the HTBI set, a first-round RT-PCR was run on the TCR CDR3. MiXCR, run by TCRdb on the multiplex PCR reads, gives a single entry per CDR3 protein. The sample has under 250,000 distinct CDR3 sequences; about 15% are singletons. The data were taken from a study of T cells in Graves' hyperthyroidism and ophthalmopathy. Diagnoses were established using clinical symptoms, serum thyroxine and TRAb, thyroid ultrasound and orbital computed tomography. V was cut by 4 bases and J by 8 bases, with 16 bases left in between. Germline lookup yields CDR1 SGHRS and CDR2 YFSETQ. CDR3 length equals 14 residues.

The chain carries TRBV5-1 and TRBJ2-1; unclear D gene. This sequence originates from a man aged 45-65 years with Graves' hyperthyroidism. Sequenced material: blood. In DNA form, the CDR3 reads TGCGCCAGCAGCCACCGACAACTTGACGATGAGCAGTTCTTC. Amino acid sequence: CASSHRQLDDEQFF.